This TCR beta chain is from a study of naive and memory T cell subsets (dated by TCRdb to the late 2010s). Background on the whole study: The study applied an open-source, UMI-based TCR alpha and beta sequencing pipeline to sorted naive and memory peripheral blood T cell subsets. RNA was DNase-treated and reverse transcribed with TCR constant-region primers, mostly using SuperScript III. The functional CMV T cell responses agreed completely with IgG serology results. What the research found in general, with its limitations: RNA-based TCR counts may be influenced by expression changes linked to T cell activation and differentiation. The abundance of TCRs followed a power law with an exponent that differed between naive and memory subsets yet stayed consistent across the three individuals. Clonotypes were defined as single alpha or beta chain sequences, not paired alpha/beta receptors. In both CD4 and CD8 cells, going from naive through CM, EM and EMRA, the Gini index went up while Shannon and inverse Simpson diversity went down. The repertoire findings for the naive and memory subsets could not be validated against a ground truth because none was available. After error correction, over 85% of naive TCR sequences appeared only once, giving much steeper abundance distributions than memory subsets.

Its CDR3 holds 17 amino acids, cysteine through phenylalanine. Of the read, only the CDR3 DNA is kept; its 51 bases are in frame from base 1. V is trimmed back by 5 bases and J by 3 bases, and the junction contains 13 bases that no gene match accounts for. Per the germline V gene, SGHTA is the CDR1 and FQGNSA is the CDR2. TCR alpha and beta chain libraries were amplified separately from the second PCR step onward. CMV status of each donor was established by measuring IFNgamma production from CD4+ T cells after fresh PBMCs were stimulated overnight with CMV viral lysate. CD4 T cells were positively selected using Miltenyi beads, after which CD8 T cells were positively selected from the CD4-negative fraction. After staining for CD3, CD4, CD8, CD45RA, CD27 and a live/dead dye, cells were sorted on a BD Aria II into four subsets based on CD45RA and CD27. A few healthy volunteers provided blood, and each donor's sample was split into CD4 and CD8 T cells and then further divided into four differentiation subsets. Approximately 0.13 L of peripheral blood was drawn per donor, and PBMC were isolated by Ficoll-Paque PLUS density-gradient centrifugation. Sorted cells were lysed in RLT buffer, and RNA was extracted with a Qiagen RNeasy kit and stored at -80°C.

Note on this clonotype: The antigen it recognizes is unknown. Base qualities are not at hand, and no much larger clone is one base apart.

The library came from UMI-ligation and nested PCR. The beta constant-region primer was an equimolar mix of two oligonucleotides covering both TRBC1 and TRBC2. A single-stranded oligonucleotide bearing the SP2 primer plus a 12-nucleotide UMI was ligated onto the 3' end of the cDNA by T4 RNA ligase 1. Four rounds of PCR, combining the SP2 primer with nested alpha and beta constant-region primers, were used to amplify the ligated cDNA. The ligation reaction was kept at 16 degrees C for about 18-25 hours. To avoid over-amplification, PCR2 was usually performed as a SYBR Green qPCR and halted once a predetermined threshold was reached. Every purification after the first one was done using Agencourt AMPure XP magnetic beads. Libraries were quantified by Qubit and checked on a TapeStation, with a main peak expected near 650 bp. Pooled libraries were sequenced on an Illumina MiSeq with v2 2x251 paired-end kits, typically giving about 0.95-2.2 million reads per sample. Libraries were pooled at approximately 4 nM per sample, and roughly 4.5-7.5% PhiX was added to improve cluster recognition. Regarding the original processing steps: FASTQ reads processed by Demultiplexor were assigned V and J genes by Decombinator through tag matching that tolerated a single base-pair mismatch. UMIs were used by Collapsinator to correct both sequencing errors and frequency errors arising from PCR heterogeneity. TCRs were translated and CDR3s were extracted from the conserved cysteine to the FGXG phenylalanine by CDR3Translator, with non-productive sequences being flagged. Gini, Shannon entropy and inverse Simpson indices were calculated on repertoires that had been subsampled to equal numbers of UMI-defined TCRs. Within the linear range, a power law was fitted by maximum likelihood to the distributions of clonotype abundance. For one naive CD8 sample, the pipeline and MIGEC produced similar UMI counts, unique TCR numbers and clonal distributions. A set of 7,322 CMV-associated CDR3 sequences, compiled from VDJdb and a published dataset, was used to search the repertoires. TCRdb handled the public reads itself, with Q25 trimming in fastp and clone calling in MiXCR, and kept productive beta chains. Each CDR3 protein appears once, grouped with its most common genes and DNA. The V and J calls come from TCRdb's annotation, not from the publication. Present in this sample are some 83,000 distinct CDR3 sequences, about 12% of which were seen just once. Together, the top ten hold over 0.75% of the sample.

This receptor was identified in a human donor in good health. What was sequenced was central memory CD4+ T cells from blood. The cell subset or site label of this sample denotes: central memory, CD45RA- CD27+. This chain joins TRBV7-2 to TRBJ2-5, and TRBD2 matches 9 of the central bases. The CDR3 reads CASSPAGGDWSKETQYF. The DNA is as follows: TGTGCCAGCAGCCCCGCGGGGGGGGACTGGTCCAAAGAGACCCAGTACTTC.